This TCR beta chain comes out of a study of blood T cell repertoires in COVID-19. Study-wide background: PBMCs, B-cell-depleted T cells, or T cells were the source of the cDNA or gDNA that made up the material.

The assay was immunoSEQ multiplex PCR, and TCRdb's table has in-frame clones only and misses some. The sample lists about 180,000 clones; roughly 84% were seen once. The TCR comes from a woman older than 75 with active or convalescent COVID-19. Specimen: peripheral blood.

CDR3 loop: CASSYGGGYTF. CDR3 in DNA: TGTGCCAGCAGTTACGGAGGTGGCTACACCTTC. This rearrangement joins TRBV6-5 to TRBJ1-2; D gene ambiguous. Deletions cut 2 bases from V and 7 bases from J, with 5 bases between. The germline V gene has CDR1 MNHEY and CDR2 SVGAGI. This CDR3 is built from 11 residues.